The entry that follows covers one TCR beta chain sequence. Its specificity is not known. These data are taken from a study of OX40 agonist ivuxolimab in advanced cancers. Across the whole study: Six ivuxolimab dose levels, 0.01 to 10 mg/kg, were given intravenously every 2 weeks. Overall study findings and caveats: The study found that CD8+ T cells averaged more expanded clones than CD4+.

Some clones are missing from TCRdb's copy, which holds only in-frame ones; the method was immunoSEQ multiplex PCR. The table has some 70,000 clones, 80% to 95% seen once. V lost 10 bases, J lost 3 bases, and 15 bases lay in between. The CDR3 spans 13 residues. Germline values: CDR1 SGHDT, CDR2 YYEEEE. Peripheral blood came from all dose cohorts at three timepoints. The clonotype originates from an adult with an advanced solid tumor such as melanoma, head and neck, liver or kidney cancer. The specimen was CD4+ or CD8+ T cells sorted from blood, collected in a trial of the OX40 agonist ivuxolimab. The chain links TRBV5-6 to TRBJ2-3; tentative D call: TRBD1 (7 bases). This CDR3 reads CASQGGGTDTQYF. CDR3 DNA: TGTGCCTCTCAGGGGGGAGGTACAGATACGCAGTATTTT.